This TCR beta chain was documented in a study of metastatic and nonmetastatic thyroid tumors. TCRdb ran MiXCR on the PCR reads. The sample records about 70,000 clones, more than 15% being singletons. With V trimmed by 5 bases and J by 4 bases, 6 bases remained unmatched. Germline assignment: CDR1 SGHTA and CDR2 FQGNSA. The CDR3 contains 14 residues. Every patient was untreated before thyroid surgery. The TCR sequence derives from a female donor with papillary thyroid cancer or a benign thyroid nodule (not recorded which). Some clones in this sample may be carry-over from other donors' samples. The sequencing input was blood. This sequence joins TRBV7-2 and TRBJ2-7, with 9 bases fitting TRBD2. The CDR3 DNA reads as TGTGCCAGCAGCCCCTCGCGGGGGGGATACGAGCAGTACTTC. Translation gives CASSPSRGGYEQYF.